This TCR beta chain was captured by sequencing in a study of blood T cell repertoires in COVID-19 (TCRdb year 2020). Looking at the study overall: Samples from collaborators originated in the United States, Italy and Spain and spanned both the acute and convalescent phases of COVID-19. The material from the prospective study consisted of cDNA or gDNA derived from T cells, B-cell-depleted T cells, or PBMCs. The dataset comprised deeply sampled blood TCRbeta repertoires from subjects exposed to, actively infected with, or recovered from COVID-19. The repertoires were released in a freely available public database intended as a resource for research on the immune response to SARS-CoV-2. The samples were drawn from the first 160 participants of the ongoing ImmuneRACE study and from 950 to 1,500 subjects provided by 6 global collaborators. Sample metadata almost always included a de-identified subject ID, COVID-19 status, age in years and sex. Where available, HLA class I and class II types were taken from metadata supplied by the sample provider and were not determined by assay-based typing.

TCRbeta CDR3 regions were amplified from genomic DNA by means of the immunoSEQ Assay, a bias-controlled multiplex PCR. On the authors' methods: The number of nucleated cells in each sample was estimated from the amplification of reference gene primers within the assay. To quantify the absolute abundance of each unique TCRbeta CDR3 rearrangement, sequence reads were collapsed and filtered. For each sample, productive Simpson clonality was calculated as the square root of Simpson's diversity index over productive rearrangements. The table was pulled from immuneACCESS by TCRdb, which kept in-frame rearrangements only. Such tables lose some clones; where checked, under half of the loss comes from unresolved V genes, and the rest has no known cause. For V, J and clone size, that table is used; D and trimming come from the DNA. The sample table shows hundreds of thousands of clones, and under 90% are seen once. The ten largest clones represent over 15% of the sample.

Whole blood was collected in K2EDTA tubes by collaborating institutions according to the institutions' own protocols. For TCRbeta analysis, collaborators shipped samples as frozen whole blood, isolated PBMCs, or DNA extracted from either of those sample types. The study at large found these results: The quantity of clinical and demographic metadata differed by source and by participant and was supplied without curation.

Reading from cysteine to phenylalanine, the CDR3 counts 16 amino acids. Here the CDR3 DNA is all that survives: 48 bases in frame from base 1. Turning to this clone: Its binding antigen is unknown. Base qualities were left out, and no much larger clone turns up one base away.

Sequencing input: peripheral blood. The chain links TRBV21-1 with TRBJ1-4; the DNA was not used to check the table's D call, TRBD1. TRBV21-1 is termed a pseudogene. The clonotype was recovered from an elderly woman with active or convalescent COVID-19. The CDR3 corresponds to CASSTLQVSTNEKLFF. The DNA sequence reads TGTGCCAGCAGCACACTACAGGTGTCAACTAATGAAAAACTGTTTTTT.